This TCR beta chain was retrieved from a study of glioma-infiltrating T cells after dendritic cell vaccination. About the study: Treatment, given 2003 to 2012, was autologous tumor lysate-pulsed dendritic cell vaccination. Findings and limits, study-wide: No direct clonality-survival link was found; a diverse polyclonal response may matter.

Data came from immunoSEQ multiplex PCR; TCRdb stores just in-frame clones and leaves some out. The profile shows almost 90,000 clones, roughly four fifths of them singletons. A note on this clone: Antigen specificity is unknown.

This CDR3 spans 16 amino acids. Germline-derived CDR1 and CDR2 are MDHEN and SYDVKM. Trimming shortened V by 5 bases and J by 9 bases, and 20 bases separated the two germline ends. Time point here: after dendritic cell vaccination, including at tumor progression/relapse. The clonotype originates from a human donor with glioblastoma. This chain joins TRBV28 and TRBJ1-6; the D gene is possibly TRBD1 (5 bases). The starting material was blood, obtained after dendritic cell vaccination. CDR3 sequence reads: CASSPNLGGVASPLHF. The CDR3 bases are TGTGCCAGCAGTCCCAACCTCGGAGGGGTGGCTTCACCCCTCCACTTT.